This T cell receptor (beta chain) was profiled in a study of T cell repertoires in cytomegalovirus infection. Study background: The public TCR beta signatures pointed to both CMV infection and matching HLA type. Notes on the study in general: Summed public TCR beta family frequency identified CMV carriers bearing the relevant HLA.

TCRdb ran MiXCR on the reads and lists one entry per CDR3 protein. The data show around 540,000 distinct CDR3 sequences, around a third seen once. The junction had 7 bases not matched to a gene; V was cut back by 9 bases and J by 8 bases. This CDR3 spans 12 amino acids. Note on this clonotype: Its antigen is currently unknown.

Sequenced material: cultured PBMCs, taken from culture after CMV antigen stimulation. This clonotype originated in a human donor in good health (CMV status not recorded). Some clones in this sample may be carry-over from other donors' samples. The chain carries TRBV12-3 or TRBV12-4 and TRBJ2-1; 7 nucleotides line up with TRBD2. The DNA of the CDR3 is TGTGCCAGTCTGCGGGGGAGGGATGAGCAGTTCTTC. Residues: CASLRGRDEQFF.